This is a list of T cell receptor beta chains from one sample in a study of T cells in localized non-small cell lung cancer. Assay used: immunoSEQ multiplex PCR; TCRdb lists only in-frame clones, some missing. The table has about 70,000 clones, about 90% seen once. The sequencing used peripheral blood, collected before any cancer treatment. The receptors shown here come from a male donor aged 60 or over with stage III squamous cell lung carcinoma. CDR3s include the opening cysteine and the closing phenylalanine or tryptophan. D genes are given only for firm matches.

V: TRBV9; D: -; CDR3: CASSVSGDTNEKLFF
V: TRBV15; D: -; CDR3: CATSEGGRPQHF
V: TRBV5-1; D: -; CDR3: CASSLEATKNTEAFF
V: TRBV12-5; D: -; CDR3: CASGTDGNTEAFF
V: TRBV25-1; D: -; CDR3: CASSEYEHNDGELFF
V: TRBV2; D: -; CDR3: CATLPDRNTGELFF
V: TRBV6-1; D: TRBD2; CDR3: CASSERGGGADTQYF
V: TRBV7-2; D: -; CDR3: CASSLSGAGSPLHF
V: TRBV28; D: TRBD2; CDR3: CASSSSGGTYNEQFF
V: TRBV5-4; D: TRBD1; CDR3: CASSPGQVSWRTGELFF
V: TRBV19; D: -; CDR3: CASSTYWTGELFF
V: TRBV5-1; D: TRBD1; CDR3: CASSTKGQGTLNEQFF
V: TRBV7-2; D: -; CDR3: CASSQGQTYNEQFF
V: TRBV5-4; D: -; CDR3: CASSLEAGWETQYF
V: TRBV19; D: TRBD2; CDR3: CASSVGGGTGELFF
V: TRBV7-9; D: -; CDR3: CASSLDSVSPQHF
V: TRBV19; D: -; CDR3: CASTGEEDTEAFF
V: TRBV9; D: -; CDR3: CASSVAPGTEQYF
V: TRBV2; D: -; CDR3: CASSRDIGYTF
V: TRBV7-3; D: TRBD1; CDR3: CASSLRGTGADSPLHF
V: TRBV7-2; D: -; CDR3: CASSSARGTYTDTQYF
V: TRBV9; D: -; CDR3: CASSSSTFNEQFF
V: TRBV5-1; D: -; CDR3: CASSLDNTGELFF
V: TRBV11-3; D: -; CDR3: CASSLLTGDTQYF
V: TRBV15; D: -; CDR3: CATSRDLTDYGYTF
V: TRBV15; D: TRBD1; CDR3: CATSRGRQGNEKLFF
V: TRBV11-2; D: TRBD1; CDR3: CASSSLGLGQGAVNEQFF
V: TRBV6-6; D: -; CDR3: CASSYSPGTSTEAFF
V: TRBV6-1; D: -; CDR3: CASSGPAGNTIYF
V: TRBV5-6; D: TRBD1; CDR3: CASSLPPHRGRISGNTIYF
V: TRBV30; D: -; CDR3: CAWSKMGNTEAFF
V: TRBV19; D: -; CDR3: CASSRQNTEAFF
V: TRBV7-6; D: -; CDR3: CASSSGPSNYGYTF
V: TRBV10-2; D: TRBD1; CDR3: CASVNRGRDAEAFF
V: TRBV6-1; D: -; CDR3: CASTVSPGQPQHF
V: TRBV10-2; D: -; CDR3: CASSARQASNEKLFF
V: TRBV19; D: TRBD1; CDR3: CASSPQRDSSTDTQYF
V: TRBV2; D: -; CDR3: CAPPRTAVSPQETQYF
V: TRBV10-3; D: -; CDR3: CAISEQGGETQYF
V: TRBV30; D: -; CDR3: CAWSEDRFSGNTIYF
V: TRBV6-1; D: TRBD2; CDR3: CATSGWLAGTNIQYF
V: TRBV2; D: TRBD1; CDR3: CASSRETGKGYGYTF
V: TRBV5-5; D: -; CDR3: CASSLGARSSGANVLTF
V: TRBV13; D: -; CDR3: CASSSGQFTDTQYF
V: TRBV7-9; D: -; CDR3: CASRTGTLNTGELFF
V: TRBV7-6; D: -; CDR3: CASTVNRDEKLFF
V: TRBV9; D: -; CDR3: CASSENQETQYF
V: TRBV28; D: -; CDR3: CASSLGRAQQPQHF
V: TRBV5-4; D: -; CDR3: CASSLGIGGTVIGLETQYF
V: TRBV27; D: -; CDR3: CASRPIQVGALFF
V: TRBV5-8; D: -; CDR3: CASSPIGGNTIYF
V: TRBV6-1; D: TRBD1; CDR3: CASSEPGQGANEKLFF
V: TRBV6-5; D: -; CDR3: CASSYSRQYTEAFF
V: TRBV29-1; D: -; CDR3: CSVASGFYYGYTF
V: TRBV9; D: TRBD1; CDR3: CASSVAWTGVGDGYTF